This T cell receptor beta chain was sequenced for a study of regulatory T cells in long-lasting Graves disease. Findings and caveats of the study: Persistent cases of Graves' showed reduced TCR diversity relative to newly diagnosed patients. Relative to new patients (around 1,000), persistent patients exhibited greater sharing of public clonotypes (around 3,000).

Time point specified: persistent/refractory GD, antithyroid drugs over 5 years with positive TRAb. RNA from PBMCs was the source of the TCR library. It was by American Thyroid Association guidelines that Graves' disease was diagnosed. This clonotype was seen a few times. Its antigen remains unidentified. Building the TCR beta libraries relied on iRepertoire HTBI primers, and CDR3 regions underwent Arm-PCR. TCRdb re-derived calls from the multiplex PCR reads in MiXCR, one entry per CDR3 protein. This sample has 700,000 or so distinct CDR3 sequences; about 30% occur once, and the top ten carry roughly 41%. This clonotype was sampled from a female donor with Graves disease. Sequencing was performed on peripheral blood mononuclear cells (PBMCs), taken when the disease was refractory, from a patient treated with antithyroid drugs.

CDR3 amino acids: CASSPGGVNQPQHF. CDR3 DNA sequence: TGTGCCAGCAGTCCAGGGGGAGTTAATCAGCCCCAGCATTTT. This chain connects TRBV12-3 or TRBV12-4 to TRBJ1-5; 7 bases align to TRBD1. With V trimmed by 5 bases and J by 4 bases, 5 bases remained unmatched. This CDR3 has 14 residues.